This TCR beta chain was captured by sequencing in a study of breast tumors, draining lymph nodes, adjacent tissues. Germline CDR1 SGHRS, CDR2 YFSETQ. This CDR3 spans 12 amino acids. V shed 4 bases and J 8 bases; nucleotides not matched to a gene: 4. General observations from the study: Tumor and nontumor repertoires were significantly more similar in luminal-like than in basal-like breast cancer.

MiXCR was run by TCRdb on the multiplex PCR reads, yielding one entry per CDR3 protein. Of 200,000 to 250,000 distinct CDR3 sequences listed, 30% to 35% are singletons. Breast cancer patients provided tissue from their axillary draining lymph nodes. This clonotype was seen at least ten times. Its specificity is unknown. Specimen: axillary lymph node tissue. The origin of this receptor is a female donor with breast cancer. Some clones in this sample may be carry-over from other donors' samples. The J gene is TRBJ1-2, the V gene TRBV5-1; TRBD1 matches at 8 bases. This CDR3 is CASSGRDRGYTF. The CDR3 nucleotides are TGCGCCAGCAGCGGGAGGGACAGGGGCTACACCTTC.